Listed below are T cell receptor beta chains from one sample, sequenced in a study of blood T cells in healthy people across ages. TCRdb analysed the 5' RACE reads with MiXCR anew, one entry per CDR3 protein. The data hold 1.2 million to 1.5 million distinct CDR3 sequences, with 42% observed a single time. The sequenced sample was blood. Receptor source: a woman aged 18-35 years in good health. Each CDR3 is given with its conserved first and last residue. Each record gives: V gene, clone size, D gene, J gene, CDR3 protein, CDR3 DNA. D genes are given only for firm matches. Size is omitted from some rows. Given values are once, few, many or a class for expanded clones.

TRBV10-3	.	.	TRBJ1-2	CAISESAAGAYTF	TGTGCCATCAGTGAGTCGGCTGCCGGAGCCTACACCTTC
TRBV3-1	.	.	TRBJ2-7	CASSQGLRSGEQYF	TGTGCCAGCAGCCAAGGCTTGCGTAGTGGGGAGCAGTACTTC
TRBV20-1	.	.	TRBJ2-1	CSASAPNNERFF	TGCAGTGCTAGCGCCCCAAACAATGAGCGGTTCTTC
TRBV13	.	.	TRBJ1-5	CASSSMGSQPQHF	TGTGCCAGCAGCTCCATGGGGTCCCAGCCCCAGCATTTT
TRBV20-1	.	.	TRBJ1-5	CSAPSTQPQHF	TGCAGTGCCCCATCTACTCAGCCCCAGCATTTT
TRBV2	few	.	TRBJ1-4	CASMPGRATNEKLFF	TGTGCCAGCATGCCTGGACGGGCAACTAATGAAAAACTGTTTTTT
TRBV6-5	few	TRBD1	TRBJ2-1	CASGEGQGAYNEQFF	TGTGCCAGCGGGGAAGGTCAGGGGGCTTACAATGAGCAGTTCTTC
TRBV7-8	few	.	TRBJ2-7	CASSPGGHGKVHEQYF	TGTGCCAGCAGCCCGGGGGGCCATGGGAAAGTCCACGAGCAGTACTTC
TRBV13	few	TRBD2	TRBJ2-7	CASSRGLAGESYEQYF	TGTGCCAGCAGTCGCGGACTAGCGGGGGAATCCTACGAGCAGTACTTC
TRBV5-1	few	TRBD2	TRBJ2-5	CASSREGKETQYF	TGCGCCAGCAGCAGGGAGGGGAAAGAGACCCAGTACTTC
TRBV20-1	.	.	TRBJ2-7	CSARVGTAYEQYF	TGCAGTGCTAGAGTGGGGACGGCCTACGAGCAGTACTTC
TRBV15	few	.	TRBJ1-3	CATSRDVGVSGNTIYF	TGTGCCACCAGCAGAGATGTGGGCGTCTCTGGAAACACCATATATTTT
TRBV20-1	few	.	TRBJ2-7	CSALYEGEQYF	TGCAGCGCCCTATACGAGGGCGAGCAGTACTTC